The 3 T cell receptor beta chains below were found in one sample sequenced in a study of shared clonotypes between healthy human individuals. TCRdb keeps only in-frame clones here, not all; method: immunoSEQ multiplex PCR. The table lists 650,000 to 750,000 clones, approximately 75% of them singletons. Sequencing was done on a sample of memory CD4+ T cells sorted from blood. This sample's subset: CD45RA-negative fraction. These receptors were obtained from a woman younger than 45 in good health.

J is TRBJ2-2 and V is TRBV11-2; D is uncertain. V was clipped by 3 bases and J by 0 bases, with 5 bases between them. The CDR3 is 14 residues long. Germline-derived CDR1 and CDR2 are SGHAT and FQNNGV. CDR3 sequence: CASSLRPNTGELFF. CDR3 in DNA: TGTGCCAGCAGCTTGCGACCGAACACCGGGGAGCTGTTTTTT.

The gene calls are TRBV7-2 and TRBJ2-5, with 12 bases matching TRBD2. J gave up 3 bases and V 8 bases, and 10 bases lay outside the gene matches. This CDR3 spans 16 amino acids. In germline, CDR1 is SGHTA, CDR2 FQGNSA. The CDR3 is CASSWLAGGREETQYF. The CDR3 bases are TGTGCCAGCTCGTGGCTAGCGGGAGGGCGGGAAGAGACCCAGTACTTC. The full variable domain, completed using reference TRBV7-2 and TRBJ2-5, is GAGVSQSPSNKVTEKGKDVELRCDPISGHTALYWYRQSLGQGLEFLIYFQGNSAPDKSGLPSDRFSAERTGGSVSTLTIQRTQQEDSAVYLCASSWLAGGREETQYFGPGTRLLVL.

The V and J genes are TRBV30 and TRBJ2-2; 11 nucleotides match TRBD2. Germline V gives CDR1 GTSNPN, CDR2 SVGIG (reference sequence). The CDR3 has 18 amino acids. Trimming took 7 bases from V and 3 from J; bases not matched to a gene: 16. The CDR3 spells CASQGRAGTSGYTGELFF. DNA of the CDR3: TGTGCCTCACAAGGGAGGGCCGGGACTAGCGGATACACCGGGGAGCTGTTTTTT.